What follows is one T cell receptor (beta chain) and its context. Its antigen remains unidentified. The data derive from a study of T cells in localized non-small cell lung cancer. Regarding the study as a whole: Appearing in adjacent lung were a median approximately 57 of the top 100 tumor clones. Among the tissues sampled, uninvolved adjacent lung had the highest T cell clonality, above tumor.

The table came from immunoSEQ multiplex PCR; TCRdb's copy has only in-frame clones and leaves some out. Here the sample spans approximately 30,000 clones, approximately 80% being singletons. The ends were cut back, 1 base at V and 5 bases at J, with 5 bases in the middle. This CDR3 is built from 12 residues. The germline CDR1 and CDR2 sequences are SGHVS and FQNEAQ. The chain joins TRBV7-8 to TRBJ2-5; D unresolved. The sample here was peripheral blood, taken before any cancer treatment. The receptor was derived from a male donor aged 60 or older with stage II squamous cell lung carcinoma. CDR3 in DNA: TGTGCCAGCAGCTTAGGTGCCGAGACCCAGTACTTC. This encodes CASSLGAETQYF.